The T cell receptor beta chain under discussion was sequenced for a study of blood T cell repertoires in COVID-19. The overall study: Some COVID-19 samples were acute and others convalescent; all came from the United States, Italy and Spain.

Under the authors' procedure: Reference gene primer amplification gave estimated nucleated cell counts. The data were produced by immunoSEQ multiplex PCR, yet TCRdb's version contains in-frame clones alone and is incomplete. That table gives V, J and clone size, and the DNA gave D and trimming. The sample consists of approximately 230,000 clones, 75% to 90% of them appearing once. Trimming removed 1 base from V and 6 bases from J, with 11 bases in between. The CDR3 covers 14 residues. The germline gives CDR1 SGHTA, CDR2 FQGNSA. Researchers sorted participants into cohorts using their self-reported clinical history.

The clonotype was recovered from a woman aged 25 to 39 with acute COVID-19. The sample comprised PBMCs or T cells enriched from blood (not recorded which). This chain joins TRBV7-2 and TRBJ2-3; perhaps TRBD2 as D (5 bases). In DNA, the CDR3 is TGTGCCAGCAGCTTAGGGCCGGGGTGGGATACGCAGTATTTT. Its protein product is CASSLGPGWDTQYF. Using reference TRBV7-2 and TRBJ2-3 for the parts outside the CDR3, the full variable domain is GAGVSQSPSNKVTEKGKDVELRCDPISGHTALYWYRQSLGQGLEFLIYFQGNSAPDKSGLPSDRFSAERTGGSVSTLTIQRTQQEDSAVYLCASSLGPGWDTQYFGPGTRLTVL.